The 17 T cell receptor beta chains presented below share a single source sample, sequenced in a study of coeliac disease. The data were produced by immunoSEQ multiplex PCR, yet TCRdb's version contains in-frame clones alone and is incomplete. The sample has under 3,000 clones, roughly three fifths seen once. The material sequenced was intraepithelial lymphocytes from the gut. The receptors here all came from a woman in her seventies with celiac disease on a gluten-free diet.

The chain employs TRBV9 and TRBJ2-2, with D uncertain. CDR1 is SGDLS and CDR2 is YYNGEE in the germline V gene. The V gene lost 9 bases and the J gene lost 3 bases, with 15 bases spanning the gap. This CDR3 comprises 14 residues. This chain's CDR3 is CATPPWAYTGELFF. As DNA, the CDR3 is TGTGCCACCCCCCCCTGGGCTTACACCGGGGAGCTGTTTTTT.

The sample holds one count of this clone. The CDR3 reads CASQAGTGVYEQYF. The CDR3 nucleotides are TGCGCCAGCCAAGCCGGGACAGGGGTCTACGAGCAGTACTTC. The genes are TRBV5-1 and TRBJ2-7; 10 bases map to TRBD1. Germline CDR1 SGHRS, CDR2 YFSETQ. V was pared by 7 bases and J by 3 bases, with 7 bases of the junction left unmatched. The CDR3 is 14 amino acids. Together with reference TRBV5-1 and TRBJ2-7, the CDR3 gives the full variable domain: KAGVTQTPRYLIKTRGQQVTLSCSPISGHRSVSWYQQTPGQGLQFLFEYFSETQRNKGNFPGRFSGRQFSNSRSEMNVSTLELGDSALYLCASQAGTGVYEQYFGPGTRLTVT.

The V gene is TRBV7-2, the J gene TRBJ2-3; no firm D call. The CDR3 loop spans 14 amino acids. Germline CDR1 reads SGHTA; CDR2 reads FQGNSA. The V end lost 5 bases, the J end lost 2 bases, and 11 bases lay between the germline ends. This chain's CDR3 is CASSMGLFTDTQYF. The DNA for the CDR3 is TGTGCCAGCAGCATGGGCCTATTCACAGATACGCAGTATTTT.

The V call is TRBV7-8, the J call TRBJ1-1; tentatively, D is TRBD1 (6 bases). Germline V CDR1 and CDR2: SGHVS, FQNEAQ. This CDR3 spans 13 amino acids. The germline V and J ends were trimmed by 4 bases and 4 bases, with 10 bases remaining between them. CDR3 amino acids: CASSSTGSTEAFF. In nucleotides, the CDR3 is TGTGCCAGCAGCTCCACAGGGTCCACTGAAGCTTTCTTT.

V and J are TRBV7-9 and TRBJ2-1, with D possibly matching TRBD2 (5 bases). Germline V CDR1 and CDR2: SEHNR, FQNEAQ (reference sequence). Deletions cut 5 bases from V and 0 bases from J, with 11 bases between. This CDR3 has 15 residues. CDR3 sequence reads: CASSTGRGSYNEQFF. In DNA form, the CDR3 reads TGTGCCAGCAGCACCGGACGGGGCTCCTACAATGAGCAGTTCTTC. The full variable domain, completed using reference TRBV7-9 and TRBJ2-1, is DTGVSQNPRHKITKRGQNVTFRCDPISEHNRLYWYRQTLGQGPEFLTYFQNEAQLEKSRLLSDRFSAERPKGSFSTLEIQRTEQGDSAMYLCASSTGRGSYNEQFFGPGTRLTVL.

The chain has TRBV4-2 and TRBJ1-2; 7 bases are a match to TRBD1. The V gene end was trimmed by 4 bases and the J gene end by 6 bases; junction bases not matched to a gene: 8. This CDR3 region has 14 residues. Germline values: CDR1 LGHNA, CDR2 YNFKEQ. CDR3 DNA sequence: TGTGCCAGCAGCCGAACAGGGGTAGTGGATGGCTACACCTTC. This codes for CASSRTGVVDGYTF.

This clone was seen only once. This rearrangement joins TRBV7-9 to TRBJ1-3; 8 nucleotides agree with TRBD1. V gave up 6 bases and J gave up 2 bases; unmatched junction bases: 9. Germline V gives CDR1 SEHNR, CDR2 FQNEAQ (reference sequence). This CDR3 spans 16 amino acids. The CDR3 here is CASSLPDRAAGNTIYF. The CDR3, as DNA: TGTGCCAGCAGTTTACCGGACAGGGCAGCTGGAAACACCATATATTTT.

This chain uses TRBV18 with TRBJ2-2, with D possibly TRBD2 on 6 matching bases. Germline V gives CDR1 KGHSH, CDR2 LQKENI. Trimming shortened V by 3 bases and J by 5 bases, and 16 bases separated the two germline ends. The CDR3 is made up of 16 amino acids. CDR3 in amino acids: CASSPYSGEITGELFF. The CDR3 bases are TGTGCCAGCTCACCCTATAGCGGAGAGATAACCGGGGAGCTGTTTTTT.

This clone turned up a few times. The chain is built from TRBV6-5 and TRBJ1-2, with 8 bases matching TRBD1. Germline V gene data show CDR1 as MNHEY and CDR2 as SVGAGI. There are 14 residues in the CDR3. V shed 6 bases and J 4 bases; nucleotides not matched to a gene: 7. For the CDR3, the DNA is TGTGCCAGCAGCTTGGGACAGGCGGCCTATGGCTACACCTTC. This gives the protein CASSLGQAAYGYTF.

This clone was counted a few times. The V and J genes are TRBV11-2 and TRBJ1-1; possibly TRBD1 for D (6 bases). The germline V gene has CDR1 SGHAT and CDR2 FQNNGV. The V end lost 3 bases, the J end lost 10 bases, and 12 bases lay between the germline ends. The CDR3 has 12 residues. CDR3 sequence: CASSFLQGRAFF. CDR3 nucleotides: TGTGCCAGCAGCTTCTTACAGGGACGAGCTTTCTTT.

This chain joins TRBV12-5 and TRBJ2-2; no clear D. CDR3 length: 15 residues. In germline, CDR1 is LGHNT, CDR2 FRNRAP. With 6 bases removed from V and 2 bases from J, the gap between germline ends came to 13 bases. CDR3 in amino acids: CASGRSQINTGELFF. The CDR3 DNA is TGTGCTAGTGGACGGTCGCAAATTAACACCGGGGAGCTGTTTTTT. Using reference TRBV12-5 and TRBJ2-2 for the parts outside the CDR3, the full variable domain is DARVTQTPRHKVTEMGQEVTMRCQPILGHNTVFWYRQTMMQGLELLAYFRNRAPLDDSGMPKDRFSAEMPDATLATLKIQPSEPRDSAVYFCASGRSQINTGELFFGEGSRLTVL.

This sequence joins TRBV7-6 and TRBJ2-5, with TRBD1 identical over 8 bases. After removal of 6 bases from V and 5 bases from J, the junction contained 14 bases not matched to a gene. From germline, CDR1 is SGHVS and CDR2 FNYEAQ. This CDR3 has 16 amino acids. The CDR3 DNA reads as TGTGCCAGCAGACTAGGAGCGCAGGGGGCGCGGGAGACCCAGTACTTC. Protein product: CASRLGAQGARETQYF.

The chain carries TRBV5-4 and TRBJ1-1; TRBD1 is a possible D gene (5 bases). CDR1 is SGHNT and CDR2 is YYREEE in the germline V gene (reference sequence). The CDR3 runs to 14 residues. V dropped 4 bases and J dropped 0 bases, with 10 bases sitting between them. The CDR3 protein is CASSLGGLNTEAFF. The CDR3 DNA is TGTGCCAGCAGCCTCGGGGGTCTGAACACTGAAGCTTTCTTT. Full variable domain (remainder filled in from reference TRBV5-4 and TRBJ1-1): ETGVTQSPTHLIKTRGQQVTLRCSSQSGHNTVSWYQQALGQGPQFIFQYYREEENGRGNFPPRFSGLQFPNYSSELNVNALELDDSALYLCASSLGGLNTEAFFGQGTRLTVV.

V usage is TRBV18 and J usage is TRBJ1-1; perhaps TRBD1 as D (5 bases). The CDR3 spans 14 residues. Germline CDR1 reads KGHSH; CDR2 reads LQKENI. Trimming stripped 4 bases from V and 5 bases from J, with 14 bases between. The CDR3 loop is CASSLGGGGTEAFF. The CDR3 DNA sequence: TGTGCCAGCTCACTCGGGGGAGGCGGGACTGAAGCTTTCTTT.

The genes are TRBV4-1 and TRBJ2-3; tentative D call: TRBD2 (6 bases). Trimming took 5 bases from V and 4 from J, leaving 10 bases between them. Germline CDR1 is MGHRA and CDR2 is YSYEKL. This CDR3 is 13 amino acids long. The CDR3 DNA reads as TGCGCCAGCAGCTGGAGGGATGCAGATACGCAGTATTTT. This gives the protein CASSWRDADTQYF.

Worth noting for this clone: One end of the junction varies from germline; a read error may be responsible. The rearrangement uses TRBV5-1 and TRBJ2-1, with 15 nucleotides matching TRBD2. There are 15 residues in the CDR3. Germline V CDR1 and CDR2: SGHRS, YFSETQ. The CDR3 DNA sequence: TGTGCCAGCAGCATCGGGACTAGCGGGAGGCATGAGCAGTTCTTC. Translation: CASSIGTSGRHEQFF.

This sequence joins TRBV9 and TRBJ1-5; the match to TRBD1 covers 9 bases. Unmatched junction bases numbered 8, after V lost 0 bases and J lost 7 bases. Germline V gives CDR1 SGDLS, CDR2 YYNGEE. The CDR3 loop spans 16 amino acids. CDR3 coding DNA: TGTGCCAGCAGCGTAGACAGGGGGCGTGGGGGGCAGCCCCAGCATTTT. Encoded protein: CASSVDRGRGGQPQHF.